A selection of T cell receptor beta chains follows, all from one sample in a study of blood T cell repertoires in COVID-19. Only in-frame clones appear in the TCRdb table, and some are missing; sequencing was by immunoSEQ multiplex PCR. Of roughly 250,000 clones listed, 75% to 85% were seen once; the top ten hold around 12%. The material sequenced was peripheral blood. Receptors originate from a woman aged 60-70 years with active or convalescent COVID-19. The conserved cysteine and the conserved F or W are not part of the CDR3 here.

TRBJ1-1 TRBV18 ASSPLKAGSEAF
TRBJ2-3 TRBV5-1 ASSLMGAPDTQY
TRBJ1-3 TRBV18 ASSPDRLSGNTIY
TRBJ1-6 TRBV4-1 ASSPIPGASYNSPLH
TRBJ2-3 TRBV30 AWTQGGADTQY
TRBJ2-3 TRBV5-1 ASSRSGTGAVDTQY
TRBJ1-5 TRBV5-1 ASSLSSGSGQPQH
TRBJ1-4 TRBV6-5 ASTWTGGEKLF
TRBJ1-2 TRBV19 ASSIAFGGGYGYT
TRBJ1-4 TRBV27 ASSWDRGHEKLF
TRBJ2-5 TRBV19 ASSIEAGGRETQY
TRBJ1-1 TRBV29-1 SVEGQGATEAF
TRBJ2-5 TRBV12-5 ASGPDGAGGLETQY
TRBJ2-2 TRBV7-9 ASSIAQGRVNTGELF
TRBJ2-7 TRBV6-5 ASSYGQTYEQY
TRBJ1-5 TRBV27 ASSLYPPDYSNQPQH
TRBJ1-6 TRBV5-1 ASSRQSTGSYNSPLH
TRBJ2-1 TRBV7-8 ASTAPGLVFGEQF
TRBJ2-3 TRBV18 ASSRRQEGADTQY
TRBJ2-4 TRBV3-1/TRBV3-2 ASSPLGNIQY